This note documents a single TCR beta chain sequence. The assay was immunoSEQ multiplex PCR, and TCRdb's table has in-frame clones only and misses some. The data show 75,000 to 100,000 clones, around 80% seen once. The data belong to a study of blood T cell repertoires in COVID-19. Trimming shortened V by 2 bases and J by 4 bases, and 11 bases separated the two germline ends. CDR3 size: 14 residues. Germline V gene lookup returns CDR1 MNHEY and CDR2 SVGEGT. This chain connects TRBV6-2 or TRBV6-3 to TRBJ1-1; D is possibly TRBD1 (6 bases). The sequence was obtained from a man aged 50-60 years with active or convalescent COVID-19. Source material: peripheral blood. The CDR3: CASSYPQGTTEAFF. CDR3 bases: TGTGCCAGCAGTTACCCCCAGGGGACCACTGAAGCTTTCTTT.